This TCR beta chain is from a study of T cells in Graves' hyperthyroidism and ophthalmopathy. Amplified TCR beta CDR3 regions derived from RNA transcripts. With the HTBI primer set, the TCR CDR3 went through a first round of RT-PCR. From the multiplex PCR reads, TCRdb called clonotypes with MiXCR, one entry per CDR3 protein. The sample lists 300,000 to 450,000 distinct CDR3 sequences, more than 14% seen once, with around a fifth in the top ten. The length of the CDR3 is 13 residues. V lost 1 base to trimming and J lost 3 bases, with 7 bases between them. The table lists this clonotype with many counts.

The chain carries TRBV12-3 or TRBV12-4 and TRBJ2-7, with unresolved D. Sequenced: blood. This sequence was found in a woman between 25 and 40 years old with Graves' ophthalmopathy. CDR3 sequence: CASSLDHDYEQYF. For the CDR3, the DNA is TGTGCCAGCAGTTTAGACCACGACTACGAGCAGTACTTC.